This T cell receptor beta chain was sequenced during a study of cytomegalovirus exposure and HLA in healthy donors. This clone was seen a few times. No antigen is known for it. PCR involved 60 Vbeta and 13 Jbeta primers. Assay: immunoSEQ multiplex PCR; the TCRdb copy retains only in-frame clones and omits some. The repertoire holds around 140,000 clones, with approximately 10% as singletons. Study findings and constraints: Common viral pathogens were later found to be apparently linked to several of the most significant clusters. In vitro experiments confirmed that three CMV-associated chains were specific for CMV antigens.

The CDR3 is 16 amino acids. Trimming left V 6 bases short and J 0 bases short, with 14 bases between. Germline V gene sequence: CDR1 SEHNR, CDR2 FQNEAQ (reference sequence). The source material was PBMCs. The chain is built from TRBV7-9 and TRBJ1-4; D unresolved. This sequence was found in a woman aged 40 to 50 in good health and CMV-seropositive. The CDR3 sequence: CASRGPRSSTNEKLFF. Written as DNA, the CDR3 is TGTGCCAGCAGAGGCCCTAGGAGTTCAACTAATGAAAAACTGTTTTTT.